The present T cell receptor beta chain was sequenced within a study of monozygotic twins with inflammatory bowel disease (dated by TCRdb to between 2018 and 2021). Regarding the research as a whole: The full study comprised approximately 28 monozygotic twin pairs: nine German pairs (four IBD-concordant, five IBD-discordant) and 19 IBD-discordant Danish pairs. Disease-associated traits were sought mainly through comparisons between IBD patients and their genetically identical healthy co-twins within discordant pairs. Each individual had, on average, about 151 000 unique TCRalpha sequences and 181 000 unique TCRbeta sequences available for analysis.

From each donor, an approximately 2.4 ml peripheral blood sample was drawn into PAXgene tubes and stored at -80 degrees C. Without T cell sorting, total RNA was isolated from whole blood using the PAXgene blood miRNA kit on an automated QIAcube. Peripheral blood from monozygotic twin pairs concordant or discordant for inflammatory bowel disease was subjected to deep TCRalpha and TCRbeta repertoire profiling with unique molecular barcoding. Smoking habits were recorded for all twin pairs, with individuals classified as current, former or never smokers. Regarding this clonotype: Its antigen target is currently unknown.

Study-wide findings and limitations: Compared with healthy twins, IBD patients had fewer clonotypes in common with other individuals, a difference most pronounced in patients showing signs of disease activity. Distinction between different T cell subtypes could not be achieved in the analysis. Measured by the inverse Simpson index, TCRbeta repertoire diversity was lower in IBD patients than in their healthy co-twins. No single strong signal or clonotype linked to IBD turned up in the results, so the idea that one exists was not supported. Background noise and inter-individual variability may have been introduced into the repertoires by the differing immunosuppressive treatments among patients. Repertoire similarity did not differ between concordant and discordant twins, which could be due to limited statistical power.

The method behind the library was 5' RACE. Each TCR library was prepared from roughly 3.5 ug of total RNA. cDNA was synthesized with SMARTScribe reverse transcriptase in eight separate reactions per sample. During cDNA synthesis, template switching was used to introduce unique molecular identifiers that contained a 6-nucleotide sample barcode. TCRalpha and TCRbeta cDNA was amplified by two nested PCRs of around 16 and 10 cycles, with bead purification after each PCR. Before amplification, cDNA was treated with uracil DNA-glycosylase and purified using the QIAquick PCR purification kit. In the second PCR, Illumina TruSeq-compatible adapters and sample-specific barcodes were added. TapeStation and Qubit were used to check library quality and concentration, and approximately 5.4 ng of each library was pooled. The pooled libraries were sequenced with 2 x 100 bp reads and custom sequencing primers on an Illumina HiSeq2500 single-index Rapid Run. In the original analysis: UMI-based consensus assembly with MiGEC version 1.2.6 was used to correct PCR and sequencing errors. MiXCR version 2.1.1 was used for V(D)J alignment, clonotype assembly and CDR3 extraction. Normalisation of gene usage, clonotype sharing and MAIT/NKT TCR abundance was achieved by analysing the top 1000, 10 000 and 20 000 clonotypes per sample. Diversity was computed as the inverse Simpson index with the vegan R package after downsampling to 27 000 UMIs. Paired Mann-Whitney U tests were applied to discordant twin pairs, and Benjamini-Hochberg correction was used for multiple testing. After the reads were reprocessed by TCRdb, one entry was made per CDR3 protein sequence, with no DNA. The V and J calls and clone size come from TCRdb's table, not from the authors' own analysis. The sample table gives about 420,000 distinct CDR3 sequences. The ten largest clones take up less than 2.5% of the sample.

The sequenced sample consisted of blood. The TCR originated in a human donor with ulcerative colitis or Crohn's disease, or a healthy co-twin of an affected twin (not recorded which).

The CDR3 reads CASSRLGDPQDEQYF. The receptor chain draws on TRBV3-1 and TRBJ2-7. The CDR1 and CDR2 encoded by the germline V gene (reference sequence) are LGHDT and YNNKEL. The cysteine opens and the phenylalanine closes a CDR3 of 15 amino acids. Only the protein is available.